These 9 T cell receptor beta chains were all obtained from the same sample, sequenced in a study of response to subunit inactivated influenza vaccine. In TCRdb, the RT-PCR reads were re-called with MiXCR into one record per CDR3 protein. The sample holds hundreds of thousands of distinct CDR3 sequences, about 15% seen once. The starting material was PBMCs from blood, obtained roughly 15 days before vaccination. Receptors originate from a man in his fifties or sixties who received an inactivated influenza vaccine.

This clonotype has just a few counts. This sequence joins TRBV11-2 and TRBJ2-1; 9 bases map to TRBD2. Germline CDR1 reads SGHAT; CDR2 reads FQNNGV. The CDR3 runs to 14 residues. V trimming: 5 bases; J trimming: 6 bases; junction bases outside the gene matches: 5. CDR3 region: CASSLWRGGNEQFF. The CDR3 DNA follows: TGTGCCAGCAGCCTTTGGCGGGGGGGCAATGAGCAGTTCTTC.

The genes are TRBV7-9 and TRBJ2-1; 7 bases fit TRBD1. CDR1 and CDR2 (germline): SEHNR, FQNEAQ (reference sequence). Trimming removed 5 bases from V and 8 bases from J; junction bases left unmatched: 9. The CDR3 consists of 14 residues. The CDR3 sequence is CASSPRQGWDEQFF. CDR3 coding DNA: TGTGCCAGCAGCCCAAGACAGGGTTGGGATGAGCAGTTCTTC. Combining the CDR3 with reference TRBV7-9 and TRBJ2-1 gives the whole variable domain DTGVSQNPRHKITKRGQNVTFRCDPISEHNRLYWYRQTLGQGPEFLTYFQNEAQLEKSRLLSDRFSAERPKGSFSTLEIQRTEQGDSAMYLCASSPRQGWDEQFFGPGTRLTVL.

The sample holds a few counts of this clonotype. V usage is TRBV6-4 and J usage is TRBJ1-2, with D possibly being TRBD1 (6 bases). Trimming took 6 bases from V and 7 from J, leaving 18 bases between them. Germline CDR1 MRHNA, CDR2 SNTAGT. The CDR3 runs 14 residues. The CDR3 here is CASSDTGIPCGYTF. In nucleotides, the CDR3 is TGTGCCAGCAGCGACACAGGGATCCCCTGTGGCTACACCTTC.

This clonotype was observed a handful of times. This chain links TRBV11-2 with TRBJ2-3; maybe TRBD2 (7 bases). There are 16 residues in the CDR3. V was shortened by 5 bases and J by 6 bases, with 21 bases between the two germline ends. Germline values: CDR1 SGHAT, CDR2 FQNNGV. The CDR3 here is CASSTMAGALSDTQYF. CDR3 bases: TGTGCCAGCAGCACAATGGCGGGGGCTCTTTCCGATACGCAGTATTTT.

In this sample, this clonotype turned up a few times. The genes are TRBV28 and TRBJ1-2, with 8 nucleotides matching TRBD1. V lost 6 bases, J lost 4 bases, and 7 bases stayed unmatched. This CDR3 has 14 residues. CDR1 is MDHEN, CDR2 SYDVKM, per germline. The CDR3 spells CASSQQGVSYGYTF. CDR3 coding DNA: TGTGCCAGCAGCCAACAGGGGGTGAGCTATGGCTACACCTTC.

The gene calls are TRBV20-1 and TRBJ2-1, with 8 positions matching TRBD1. V was clipped by 1 base and J by 7 bases; unmatched bases: 9. The CDR3 has 15 amino acids. Germline values: CDR1 DFQATT, CDR2 SNEGSKA (reference sequence). This CDR3 is CSARVQGANINEQFF. CDR3 in DNA: TGCAGTGCTAGAGTGCAGGGGGCTAATATAAATGAGCAGTTCTTC.

This clonotype was picked up a small number of times. The chain is built from TRBV4-1 and TRBJ2-7, with 11 bases that match TRBD1. The length of the CDR3 is 15 residues. V was clipped by 3 bases and J by 1 base; unmatched bases: 2. Germline V gene sequence: CDR1 MGHRA, CDR2 YSYEKL. The CDR3 region has the DNA TGCGCCAGCAGCCACGGGACAGGGGGTTCCTACGAGCAGTACTTC. It encodes CASSHGTGGSYEQYF.

Of note for this clonotype: One end of the junction fails to match germline, which may point to a read error. The chain has TRBV3-1 and TRBJ2-2; 8 bases match TRBD2. The CDR3 length is 15 residues. Germline CDR1 reads LGHDT; CDR2 reads YNNKEL (reference sequence). The chain's CDR3 is CATSRAGASTGELFF. The CDR3, as DNA: TGTGCCACCAGCCGAGCGGGAGCGAGCACCGGGGAGCTGTTTTTT.

This clonotype has more than one count but fewer than ten. The chain is built from TRBV7-2 and TRBJ2-3, with TRBD2 matching 11 bases. The ends lost 4 bases at V and 5 bases at J; junction bases unmatched: 2. The length of the CDR3 is 14 residues. Germline V gene lookup returns CDR1 SGHTA and CDR2 FQGNSA. CDR3 bases: TGTGCCAGCAGCTCAACTAGCGGGAGAGATACGCAGTATTTT. Amino acid sequence: CASSSTSGRDTQYF. Complete variable domain (other parts from reference TRBV7-2 and TRBJ2-3): GAGVSQSPSNKVTEKGKDVELRCDPISGHTALYWYRQSLGQGLEFLIYFQGNSAPDKSGLPSDRFSAERTGGSVSTLTIQRTQQEDSAVYLCASSSTSGRDTQYFGPGTRLTVL.